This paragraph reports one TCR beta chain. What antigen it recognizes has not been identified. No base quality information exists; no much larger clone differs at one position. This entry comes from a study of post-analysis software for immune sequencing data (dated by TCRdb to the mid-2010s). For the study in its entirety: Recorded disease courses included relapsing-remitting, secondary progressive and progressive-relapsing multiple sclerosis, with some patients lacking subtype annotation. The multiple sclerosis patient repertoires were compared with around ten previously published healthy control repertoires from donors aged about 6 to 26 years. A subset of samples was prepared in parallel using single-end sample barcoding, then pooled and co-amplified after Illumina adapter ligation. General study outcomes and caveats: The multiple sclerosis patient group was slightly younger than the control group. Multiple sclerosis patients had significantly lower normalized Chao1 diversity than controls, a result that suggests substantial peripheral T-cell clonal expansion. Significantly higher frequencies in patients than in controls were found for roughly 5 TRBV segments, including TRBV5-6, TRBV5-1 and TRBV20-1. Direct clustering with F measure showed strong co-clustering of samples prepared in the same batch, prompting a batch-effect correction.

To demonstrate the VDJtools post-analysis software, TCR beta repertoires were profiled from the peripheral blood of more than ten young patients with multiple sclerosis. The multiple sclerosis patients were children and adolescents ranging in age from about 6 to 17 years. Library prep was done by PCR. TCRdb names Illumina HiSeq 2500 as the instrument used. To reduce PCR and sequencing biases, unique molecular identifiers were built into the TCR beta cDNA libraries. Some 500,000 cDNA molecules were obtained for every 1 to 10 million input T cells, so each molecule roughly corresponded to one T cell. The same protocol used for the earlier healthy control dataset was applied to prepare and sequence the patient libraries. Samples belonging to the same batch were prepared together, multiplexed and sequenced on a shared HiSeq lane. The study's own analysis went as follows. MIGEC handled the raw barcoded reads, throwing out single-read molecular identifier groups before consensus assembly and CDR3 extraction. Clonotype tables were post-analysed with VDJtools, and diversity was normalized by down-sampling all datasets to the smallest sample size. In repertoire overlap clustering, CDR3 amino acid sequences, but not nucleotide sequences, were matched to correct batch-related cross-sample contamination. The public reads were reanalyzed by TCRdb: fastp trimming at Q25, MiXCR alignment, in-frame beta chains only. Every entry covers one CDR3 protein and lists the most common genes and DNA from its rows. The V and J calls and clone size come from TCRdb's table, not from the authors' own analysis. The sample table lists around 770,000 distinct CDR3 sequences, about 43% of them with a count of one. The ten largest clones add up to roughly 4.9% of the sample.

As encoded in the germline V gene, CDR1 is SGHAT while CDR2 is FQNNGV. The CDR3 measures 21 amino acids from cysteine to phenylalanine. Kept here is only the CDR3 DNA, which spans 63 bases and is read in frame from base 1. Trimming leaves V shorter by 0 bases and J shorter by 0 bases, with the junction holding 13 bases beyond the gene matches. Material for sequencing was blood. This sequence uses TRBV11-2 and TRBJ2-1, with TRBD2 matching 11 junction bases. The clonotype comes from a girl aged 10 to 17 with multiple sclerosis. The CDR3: CASSLEGSLAGGLSSYNEQFF. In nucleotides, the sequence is TGTGCCAGCAGCTTAGAGGGGTCCCTAGCGGGAGGCCTTAGCTCCTACAATGAGCAGTTCTTC.